This TCR beta chain was documented in a study of T cell responses to AZD1222 COVID-19 vaccine. Points from the study as a whole: Two AZD1222 doses significantly raised spike-specific TCR breadth and depth over controls. Possibly, clonal diversity was underestimated; donors were largely white British and included more females. It was only a handful of AZD1222 recipients who were seropositive at baseline. Epitopes outside B.1.351 and B.1.1.7 mutated regions reportedly drew nearly half of spike TCRs.

Of note for this clone: The antigen is unknown.

The CDR3 has 19 amino acids. TCRdb keeps only in-frame clones here, not all; method: immunoSEQ multiplex PCR. Here the sample spans around 140,000 clones, approximately 94% being singletons. This sequence joins TRBV21-1 and TRBJ2-7; the tabulated D call, TRBD1, remains unverified against the DNA. TRBV21-1 is termed a pseudogene. This sequence originates from an adult in good health. Sequenced here: peripheral blood, sampled on day 0 of AZD1222 vaccination. Here the CDR3 reads CASNSDRGRFQGDHYEQYF. DNA of the CDR3: TGTGCCAGCAACTCCGACAGGGGGCGCTTTCAAGGGGACCACTACGAGCAGTACTTC.